This T cell receptor (beta chain) was documented in a study of T cells in women clearing cervical HPV infection. Study-level background: No precancer developed; the control's incident HPV16 infection cleared within 12 months.

As regards this clone: Its antigen is as yet unknown. Read sequence stops 3 residues before the CDR3 end, and the germline J gene provides the missing end.

Sequencing was performed with immunoSEQ multiplex PCR; in TCRdb, only in-frame clones are kept and a portion is missing. The specimen's table records some 41,000 clones. CDR3 size: 15 residues. The germline V gene has CDR1 MRHNA and CDR2 SNTAGT. The V end lost 3 bases, the J end lost 1 base, and 10 bases lay between the germline ends. The study's findings and limits: Unknown T-cell numbers per sample may underlie the richness differences.

Sequences were obtained from blood buffy coat. The TCR comes from a woman aged 18 to 75 with a cervical HPV16 infection that either progressed to CIN3+ or cleared (not recorded which). The chain employs TRBV6-4 and TRBJ2-1, with D perhaps TRBD2 (5 bases). The CDR3 loop is CASSETGYSYNEQFF. The sequenced part of the CDR3 DNA is TGTGCCAGCAGTGAGACGGGGTATTCCTACAATGAG.